One and the same sample provided the 17 T cell receptor beta chains below, sequenced in a study of cytomegalovirus exposure and HLA in healthy donors. Amplification used 60 Vbeta primers and 13 Jbeta primers. Repertoires were generated with immunoSEQ multiplex PCR, while TCRdb's copy carries only in-frame clones and drops some. The data hold about 89,000 clones, with 76% observed a single time. Specimen: PBMCs. These receptors were collected from a male donor in good health and CMV-seronegative.

The genes are TRBV4-3 and TRBJ1-2; no clear D. The CDR3 spans 13 residues. Deletions cut 0 bases from V and 11 bases from J, with 13 bases between. CDR1 and CDR2 (germline): LGHNA, YSLEER. Here the CDR3 DNA reads TGCGCCAGCAGCCAAGACCCGAGGTCCCTATACACCTTC. This gives the protein CASSQDPRSLYTF.

The chain links TRBV28 to TRBJ1-1; D is undetermined. CDR1 is MDHEN, CDR2 SYDVKM, per germline. V lost 3 bases, J lost 8 bases, and 10 bases lay in between. This CDR3 is 12 amino acids long. The DNA for the CDR3 is TGTGCCAGCAGTTTCAAGCATATAGAAGCTTTCTTT. It encodes CASSFKHIEAFF. Drawing the rest from reference TRBV28 and TRBJ1-1, the complete variable domain is DVKVTQSSRYLVKRTGEKVFLECVQDMDHENMFWYRQDPGLGLRLIYFSYDVKMKEKGDIPEGYSVSREKKERFSLILESASTNQTSMYLCASSFKHIEAFFGQGTRLTVV.

CDR3: CAWSLNRGRDFSGANVLTF. The CDR3 region has the DNA TGTGCCTGGAGCCTTAACAGGGGGCGGGACTTCTCTGGGGCCAACGTCCTGACTTTC. The chain has TRBV30 and TRBJ2-6, with 9 bases fitting TRBD1. Germline CDR1 GTSNPN, CDR2 SVGIG (reference sequence). The CDR3 has 19 residues. V trimming: 3 bases; J trimming: 0 bases; junction bases outside the gene matches: 12. Looking up the rest from reference TRBV30 and TRBJ2-6 gives the full variable domain: SQTIHQWPATLVQPVGSPLSLECTVEGTSNPNLYWYRQAAGRGLQLLFYSVGIGQISSEVPQNLSASRPQDRQFILSSKKLLLSDSGFYLCAWSLNRGRDFSGANVLTFGAGSRLTVL.

The chain employs TRBV4-1 and TRBJ1-2; no clear D gene. Trimming shortened V by 5 bases and J by 4 bases, and 8 bases separated the two germline ends. CDR1 MGHRA and CDR2 YSYEKL come from the germline V gene. CDR3 length: 12 residues. DNA for the CDR3: TGCGCCAGCAGCGAGGGTTCCTATGGCTACACCTTC. Residues: CASSEGSYGYTF.

This clone was counted a few times. The chain uses TRBV6-1 and TRBJ2-1, with D unclear. CDR1 and CDR2 (germline): MNHNS, SASEGT. Trimming shortened V by 11 bases and J by 5 bases, and 19 bases separated the two germline ends. This CDR3 comprises 14 residues. CDR3 loop: CASKISGPHNEQFF. CDR3 DNA sequence: TGTGCCTCAAAAATTTCAGGCCCCCACAATGAGCAGTTCTTC.

The genes are TRBV19 and TRBJ2-2, with a weak D call TRBD1 (6 bases). V lost 5 bases and J 0 bases, leaving 7 bases between the germline ends. CDR1 and CDR2 (germline): LNHDA, SQIVND (reference sequence). The CDR3 totals 14 residues. Here the CDR3 DNA reads TGTGCCAGTAGTCAGGGGACGAACACCGGGGAGCTGTTTTTT. Translating it yields CASSQGTNTGELFF.

The V and J genes are TRBV4-1 and TRBJ2-3; tentatively, D is TRBD2 (5 bases). Germline assignment: CDR1 MGHRA and CDR2 YSYEKL. Between the trimmed V and J ends, which lost 1 base and 10 bases, there was a span of 18 bases. The CDR3 covers 15 residues. The CDR3 nucleotides are TGCGCCAGCAGCCAAGTTGGGCTAGCAGCTGATGCGCAGTATTTT. As protein: CASSQVGLAADAQYF.

The V call is TRBV10-1, the J call TRBJ2-2; no clear D gene. CDR1 and CDR2 from the germline V gene are WNHNN and SYGVQD (reference sequence). CDR3 length equals 13 residues. V lost 5 bases and J 1 base, leaving 5 bases between the germline ends. The CDR3 region is CASSTENTGELFF. CDR3 sequence (DNA): TGCGCCAGCAGTACAGAGAACACCGGGGAGCTGTTTTTT.

This clone was observed once. This sequence joins TRBV5-6 and TRBJ1-2; D uncertain. This CDR3 region has 12 residues. Germline CDR1 SGHDT, CDR2 YYEEEE. Trimming removed 4 bases at V and 4 bases at J, with 8 bases between. In DNA, the CDR3 is TGTGCCAGCAGCCATGACATCTATGGCTACACCTTC. Protein product: CASSHDIYGYTF.

This clone came up once. V is TRBV13 and J is TRBJ2-7, with 11 bases lining up with TRBD2. The CDR3 contains 16 residues. The germline CDR1 and CDR2 sequences are PRHDT and FYEKMQ (reference sequence). Germline trimming cut 1 base from V and 4 bases from J; bases unmatched to any gene: 6. CDR3 sequence: CASSLASSGRRYEQYF. For the CDR3, the DNA is TGTGCCAGCAGCTTAGCGTCTAGCGGGAGGCGGTACGAGCAGTACTTC.

The gene calls are TRBV19 and TRBJ2-3; 10 bases are shared with TRBD1. Germline V CDR1 and CDR2: LNHDA, SQIVND (reference sequence). This CDR3 comprises 14 residues. The ends lost 7 bases at V and 1 base at J; junction bases unmatched: 2. The CDR3 nucleotides read TGTGCCAGTAAAGACAGGGGGCGCACAGATACGCAGTATTTT. Residues: CASKDRGRTDTQYF.

The chain recombines TRBV28 with TRBJ1-2; D perhaps matches TRBD1 (6 bases). Trimming shortened V by 8 bases and J by 7 bases, and 17 bases separated the two germline ends. This CDR3 region has 13 residues. The germline gives CDR1 MDHEN, CDR2 SYDVKM. The CDR3: CASGGQLGVGYTF. The CDR3 nucleotides read TGTGCCAGCGGCGGACAGTTAGGGGTTGGCTACACCTTC.

In its sample, this clone was seen a few times. V usage is TRBV11-3 and J usage is TRBJ2-1, with 14 nucleotides matching TRBD2. The CDR3 has 17 amino acids. With 0 bases clipped from V and 7 bases from J, the junction kept 5 bases outside the gene matches. From germline, CDR1 is SGHNT and CDR2 YENEEA. The CDR3 nucleotides read TGTGCCAGCAGCTTAGAATCGGGACTAGCGGGGGCTAATGAGCAGTTCTTC. It is translated as CASSLESGLAGANEQFF.

This clone was seen a handful of times. The rearrangement links TRBV29-1 to TRBJ2-1; possibly TRBD1 for D (6 bases). This CDR3 is 13 amino acids long. Germline V CDR1 and CDR2: SQVTM, ANQGSEA. Trimming stripped 4 bases from V and 8 bases from J, with 15 bases between. CDR3 in amino acids: CSVGHRVGDEQFF. The CDR3 region has the DNA TGCAGCGTTGGGCACAGGGTAGGCGATGAGCAGTTCTTC.

The V call is TRBV4-1, the J call TRBJ2-1, with TRBD2 identical over 12 bases. The junction had 6 bases not matched to a gene; V was cut back by 0 bases and J by 0 bases. Germline V CDR1 and CDR2: MGHRA, YSYEKL. The CDR3 contains 19 residues. The CDR3 nucleotides are TGCGCCAGCAGCCAAGATACTAGCGGGGGGCTCAGCTCCTACAATGAGCAGTTCTTC. Translated: CASSQDTSGGLSSYNEQFF.

This clone was picked up a small number of times. The rearrangement uses TRBV5-1 and TRBJ2-3, with D possibly being TRBD1 (6 bases). V gave up 4 bases and J gave up 3 bases, with 12 bases separating them. The germline CDR1 and CDR2 sequences are SGHRS and YFSETQ. The CDR3 extends over 14 amino acids. The DNA of the CDR3 is TGCGCCAGCAGCATGGACCAGGGGACAGATACGCAGTATTTT. This gives the protein CASSMDQGTDTQYF.

The chain carries TRBV6-5 and TRBJ2-2; unclear D gene. V was trimmed by 3 bases and J by 4 bases, leaving 6 bases between them. Germline CDR1 and CDR2: MNHEY and SVGAGI. The length of the CDR3 is 13 residues. The CDR3 reads CASSYPVTGELFF. The CDR3 DNA sequence: TGTGCCAGCAGTTATCCTGTCACCGGGGAGCTGTTTTTT.